What follows are 16 T cell receptor beta chains derived from one specimen sequenced in a study of T cell repertoires in cytomegalovirus infection. TCRdb reprocessed the reads via MiXCR and lists one record per CDR3 protein. The table includes 250,000 or so distinct CDR3 sequences, approximately 8.3% detected once. Source material: PBMCs. These receptors came from a human donor in good health (CMV status not recorded). Some clones in this sample may be carry-over from other donors' samples.

The sample holds many counts of this clonotype. The chain couples TRBV7-2 to TRBJ2-4; the D gene is possibly TRBD2 (6 bases). In germline, CDR1 is SGHTA, CDR2 FQGNSA. CDR3 length: 16 residues. Trimming left V 0 bases short and J 0 bases short, with 9 bases between. The CDR3 loop is CASSLAGRRAKNIQYF. Written as DNA, the CDR3 is TGTGCCAGCAGCTTAGCGGGGAGGAGAGCCAAAAACATTCAGTACTTC.

Ten or more counts support this clonotype. V gene TRBV4-1 combines with J gene TRBJ1-6; the match to TRBD1 covers 9 bases. This CDR3 has 14 residues. V shed 4 bases, J shed 8 bases, and the junction held 3 bases outside the gene matches. Germline CDR1 MGHRA, CDR2 YSYEKL. CDR3 loop: CASSLRTGDSPLHF. The CDR3 DNA reads as TGCGCCAGCAGCCTCCGGACAGGGGATTCACCCCTCCACTTT.

The CDR3 loop is CSVVELQTSGRLSYEQYF. The CDR3 bases are TGCAGCGTCGTCGAACTTCAAACTAGCGGGAGACTCTCCTACGAGCAGTACTTC. V usage is TRBV29-1 and J usage is TRBJ2-7, with 11 nucleotides matching TRBD2. The V gene end was trimmed by 6 bases and the J gene end by 0 bases; junction bases not matched to a gene: 16. Germline V CDR1 and CDR2: SQVTM, ANQGSEA. The CDR3 has 18 residues.

A few counts support this clonotype. This chain joins TRBV19 and TRBJ1-2; TRBD1 is a possible D gene (6 bases). The V end was cut by 7 bases, the J end by 0 bases, with 18 bases between. From germline, CDR1 is LNHDA and CDR2 SQIVND (reference sequence). This CDR3 is built from 16 residues. CDR3 in DNA: TGTGCCAGTACCATCAACCAGGGGACCTCTAACTATGGCTACACCTTC. It specifies CASTINQGTSNYGYTF.

This clonotype occurred many times. The rearrangement uses TRBV7-8 and TRBJ2-7, with TRBD1 matching 8 bases. The length of the CDR3 is 14 residues. Germline CDR1 is SGHVS and CDR2 is FQNEAQ. V was pared by 5 bases and J by 5 bases, with 8 bases of the junction left unmatched. CDR3 protein: CASSQTGEGDEQYF. As DNA, the CDR3 is TGTGCCAGCAGCCAGACAGGGGAAGGCGACGAGCAGTACTTC.

The chain employs TRBV14 and TRBJ1-2, with D unresolved. The CDR3 consists of 14 residues. The ends were cut back, 4 bases at V and 4 bases at J, with 13 bases in the middle. Germline V CDR1 and CDR2: SGHDN, FVKESK. In nucleotides, the CDR3 is TGTGCCAGCAGCCGCCAAAGCGGCTCCTATGGCTACACCTTC. Protein sequence: CASSRQSGSYGYTF.

This CDR3 reads CASSHITGANVLTF. The CDR3 DNA reads as TGTGCCAGCAGCCACATCACTGGGGCCAACGTCCTGACTTTC. The chain employs TRBV27 and TRBJ2-6, with no clear D. Trimming stripped 6 bases from V and 2 bases from J, with 8 bases between. This CDR3 is 14 amino acids long. Looked up from germline, CDR1 is MNHEY and CDR2 is SMNVEV (reference sequence).

This clonotype came up many times. This rearrangement joins TRBV12-3 or TRBV12-4 to TRBJ1-2; D remains ambiguous. V was trimmed by 4 bases and J by 1 base, leaving 10 bases between them. The CDR3 consists of 14 residues. CDR3 DNA: TGTGCCAGCAGTTCCCAGACCTTTAACTATGGCTACACCTTC. It is translated as CASSSQTFNYGYTF.

This clonotype has at least ten counts. CDR3 sequence: CASSLEGGRGGEQFF. Written as DNA, the CDR3 is TGTGCCAGCAGCTTAGAGGGGGGGCGGGGAGGCGAGCAGTTCTTC. The chain employs TRBV11-2 and TRBJ2-1; D is possibly TRBD2 (7 bases). The germline V and J ends were trimmed by 0 bases and 10 bases, with 16 bases remaining between them. CDR3 length: 15 amino acids. CDR1 and CDR2 from the germline V gene are SGHAT and FQNNGV.

There are many counts of this clonotype. The genes are TRBV7-9 and TRBJ2-7, with D perhaps TRBD1 (5 bases). Per the germline V gene, CDR1 is SEHNR and CDR2 is FQNEAQ (reference sequence). The CDR3 loop spans 13 amino acids. Trimming left V 0 bases short and J 5 bases short, with 8 bases between. CDR3 DNA: TGTGCCAGCAGCTTAGCGCAGGGCCACGAGCAGTACTTC. As protein: CASSLAQGHEQYF. Combining the CDR3 with reference TRBV7-9 and TRBJ2-7 gives the whole variable domain DTGVSQNPRHKITKRGQNVTFRCDPISEHNRLYWYRQTLGQGPEFLTYFQNEAQLEKSRLLSDRFSAERPKGSFSTLEIQRTEQGDSAMYLCASSLAQGHEQYFGPGTRLTVT.

This clonotype was detected a few times. The V call is TRBV28, the J call TRBJ2-7; TRBD1 matches at 8 bases. Germline CDR1 is MDHEN and CDR2 is SYDVKM. The CDR3 contains 14 residues. J gave up 4 bases and V 6 bases, and 8 bases lay outside the gene matches. In DNA, the CDR3 is TGTGCCAGCAGACTTCAGGGGGCGTCTTACGAGCAGTACTTC. Its protein product is CASRLQGASYEQYF. Together with reference TRBV28 and TRBJ2-7, the CDR3 gives the full variable domain: DVKVTQSSRYLVKRTGEKVFLECVQDMDHENMFWYRQDPGLGLRLIYFSYDVKMKEKGDIPEGYSVSREKKERFSLILESASTNQTSMYLCASRLQGASYEQYFGPGTRLTVT.

In this sample, this clonotype turned up many times. V usage is TRBV19 and J usage is TRBJ1-2, with 7 bases that match TRBD1. The CDR3 spans 15 residues. V lost 5 bases, J lost 3 bases, and 9 bases stayed unmatched. CDR1 is LNHDA and CDR2 is SQIVND in the germline V gene (reference sequence). CDR3 in amino acids: CASSDRDRPYYGYTF. The CDR3 DNA reads TGTGCCAGTAGTGATAGGGACAGACCCTACTATGGCTACACCTTC.

Ten or more counts support this clonotype. This chain joins TRBV29-1 and TRBJ2-5; the match to TRBD2 covers 7 bases. The CDR3 length is 12 residues. CDR1 and CDR2 (germline): SQVTM, ANQGSEA. Trimming at V came to 7 bases and at J to 4 bases, leaving 6 bases not matched to a gene. CDR3 amino acids: CSARTGGETQYF. The CDR3 DNA reads TGCAGCGCCCGGACGGGAGGAGAGACCCAGTACTTC.

This clonotype came up a few times. The rearrangement joins TRBV7-3 to TRBJ1-2; tentative D call: TRBD1 (6 bases). The germline V gene encodes CDR1 SGHTA and CDR2 FQGTGA. The CDR3 sequence is 13 residues long. Between the trimmed V and J ends, which lost 8 bases and 7 bases, there was a span of 17 bases. The CDR3 is CASPFGGAFGYTF. DNA for the CDR3: TGTGCCAGCCCTTTCGGGGGCGCTTTTGGCTACACCTTC. The full variable domain, rest sourced from reference TRBV7-3 and TRBJ1-2, is GAGVSQTPSNKVTEKGKYVELRCDPISGHTALYWYRQSLGQGPEFLIYFQGTGAADDSGLPNDRFFAVRPEGSVSTLKIQRTERGDSAVYLCASPFGGAFGYTFGSGTRLTVV.

The rearrangement joins TRBV6-1 to TRBJ2-1, with a tentative D call TRBD1 (6 bases). The CDR3 has 16 amino acids. V lost 5 bases to trimming and J lost 0 bases, with 14 bases between them. From germline, CDR1 is MNHNS and CDR2 SASEGT. The DNA of the CDR3 is TGTGCCAGCAGTTCTAGGGGGTACAGCTCCTACAATGAGCAGTTCTTC. Its translation is CASSSRGYSSYNEQFF.

This clonotype showed up many times. The genes are TRBV6-2 or TRBV6-3 and TRBJ1-4; D remains unclear. CDR1 and CDR2 (germline): MNHEY, SVGEGT. This CDR3 has 15 residues. Trimming took 6 bases from V and 5 from J, leaving 16 bases between them. The CDR3 region is CASSPGWVENEKLFF. The DNA for the CDR3 is TGTGCCAGCAGCCCCGGATGGGTGGAGAATGAAAAACTGTTTTTT.